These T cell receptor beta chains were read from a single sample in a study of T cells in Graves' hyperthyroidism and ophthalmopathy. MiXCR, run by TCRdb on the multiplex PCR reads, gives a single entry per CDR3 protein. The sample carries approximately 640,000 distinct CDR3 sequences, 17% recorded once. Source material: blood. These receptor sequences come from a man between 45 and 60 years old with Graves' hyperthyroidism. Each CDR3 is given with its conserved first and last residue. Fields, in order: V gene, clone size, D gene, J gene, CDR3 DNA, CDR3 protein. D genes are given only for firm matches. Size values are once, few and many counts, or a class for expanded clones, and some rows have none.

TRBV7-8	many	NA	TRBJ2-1	TGTGCCAGCAGCTTCGGCGGAGACAATGAGCAGTTCTTC	CASSFGGDNEQFF
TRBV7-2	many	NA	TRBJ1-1	TGTGCCAGCAGCTCCTCACCGAACACTGAAGCTTTCTTT	CASSSSPNTEAFF
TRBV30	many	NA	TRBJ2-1	TGTGCCTGGGTTGGTGCGGGCCAGAGCTCCTACAATGAGCAGTTCTTC	CAWVGAGQSSYNEQFF
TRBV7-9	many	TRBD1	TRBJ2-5	TGTGCCAGCAGCACCATGGACAGGGCGGGAGAGACCCAGTACTTC	CASSTMDRAGETQYF
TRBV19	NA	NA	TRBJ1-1	TGTGCCAGTAGTGCCCGGTTCGGGATGGACACTGAAGCTTTCTTT	CASSARFGMDTEAFF
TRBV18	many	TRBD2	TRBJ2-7	TGTGCCAGCTCACCCTTGGGGGAGGGCTACGAGCAGTACTTC	CASSPLGEGYEQYF
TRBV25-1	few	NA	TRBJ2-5	TGTGCCAGCAGAGGGACGAGTCAAGAGACCCAGTACTTC	CASRGTSQETQYF
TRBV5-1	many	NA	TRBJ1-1	TGCGCCAGCAGCTCTGGCTTGATGGACTTGAACACTGAAGCTTTCTTT	CASSSGLMDLNTEAFF
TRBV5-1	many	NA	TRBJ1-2	TGCGCCAGCAGCTTCAACAAGGTTGGCTATGGCTACACCTTC	CASSFNKVGYGYTF
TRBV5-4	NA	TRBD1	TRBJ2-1	TGTGCCAGCAGCGCATATCTCTGGCAGGGGGCACACAATGAGCAGTTCTTC	CASSAYLWQGAHNEQFF
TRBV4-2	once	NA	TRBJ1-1	TGTGCCAGCAGCCAAGCCCTGACGGTGAACACTGAAGCTTTCTTT	CASSQALTVNTEAFF
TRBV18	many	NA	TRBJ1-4	TGTGCCAGCTCACCACCGGGGGATCGGGAAAAACTGTTTTTT	CASSPPGDREKLFF
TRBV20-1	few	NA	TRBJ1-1	TGCAGTGCTGCCCGCGGGGACACTGAAGCTTTCTTT	CSAARGDTEAFF
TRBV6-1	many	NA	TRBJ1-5	TGTGCCAGCATTCCGTTTAGCAATCAGCCCCAGCATTTT	CASIPFSNQPQHF
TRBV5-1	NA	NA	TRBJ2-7	TGCGCCAGCAGCCTACAGGACCCGCGGGACTACGAGCAGTACTTC	CASSLQDPRDYEQYF
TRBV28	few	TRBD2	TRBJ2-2	TGTGCCAGCACCCCCCCAAGCGGGAGGGCCGGGAACACCGGGGAGCTGTTTTTT	CASTPPSGRAGNTGELFF
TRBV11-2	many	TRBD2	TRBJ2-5	TGTGCCAGCAGCCTGGGGCTAGCGGGACTTGGGCCTGGGGAGACCCAGTACTTC	CASSLGLAGLGPGETQYF
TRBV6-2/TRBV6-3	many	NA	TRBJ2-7	TGTGCCAGCAGTTACACGCGGGGCGACTTCGGCTACGAGCAGTACTTC	CASSYTRGDFGYEQYF
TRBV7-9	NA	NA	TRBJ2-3	TGTGCCAGCAGCTTGGGACTGTCCGCAGATACGCAGTATTTT	CASSLGLSADTQYF
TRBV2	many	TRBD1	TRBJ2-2	TGTGCCACAGCGGGACAGGGGGGCCCTGGGGAGCTGTTTTTT	CATAGQGGPGELFF
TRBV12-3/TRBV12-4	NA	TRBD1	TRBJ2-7	TGTGCCAGCAGTCTATACAGGGGGGAGCAGTACTTC	CASSLYRGEQYF
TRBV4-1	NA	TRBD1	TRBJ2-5	TGCGCCAGCAGCTCCTGGACAGGGGGAGAGACCCAGTACTTC	CASSSWTGGETQYF
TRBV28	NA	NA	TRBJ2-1	TGTGCCAGCAGCCCTAGCGAGAGAAATTACAATGAGCAGTTCTTC	CASSPSERNYNEQFF